This T cell receptor beta chain was identified in a study of T cell changes during pregnancy in multiple sclerosis. Using immunoSEQ multiplex PCR, the repertoire was profiled, and TCRdb retains in-frame clones only, with some absent. The table records tens of thousands of clones, about 95% of them present only once. The germline V gene encodes CDR1 SGHDT and CDR2 YYEEEE. V dropped 0 bases and J dropped 6 bases, with 7 bases sitting between them. The CDR3 totals 12 residues. V is TRBV5-6 and J is TRBJ2-7; D gene uncertain. The sequence was collected from a female donor with multiple sclerosis, enrolled in a pregnancy study. This material consisted of peripheral blood, taken in the second trimester of pregnancy. CDR3 nucleotide sequence: TGTGCCAGCAGCTTGGCAACAGCCGAGCAGTACTTC. Translating gives CASSLATAEQYF.